A selection of T cell receptor beta chains follows, all from one sample in a study of CD8 T cells in Susac syndrome. MiXCR was run by TCRdb on the immunoSEQ multiplex PCR reads, yielding one entry per CDR3 protein. Of under 90,000 distinct CDR3 sequences in the sample, roughly 94% were seen once. Sequencing was done on a sample of CD8+ T cells from PBMCs. Source of these receptors: a human donor with Susac syndrome. CDR3s include the opening cysteine and the closing phenylalanine or tryptophan. A D gene is named only where the DNA matches it firmly. Some rows mark clone size as missing; the rest say once, few, many or name a class of expanded clone.

V	length	size	J	D	CDR3	DNA
TRBV20-1	14	NA	TRBJ2-7	TRBD2	CSARDEAGYYEQYF	TGCAGTGCTAGAGATGAAGCGGGATACTACGAGCAGTACTTC
TRBV7-9	13	NA	TRBJ2-4	NA	CASSSESKNIQYF	TGTGCCAGCAGCTCAGAGTCTAAAAACATTCAGTACTTC
TRBV30	14	NA	TRBJ2-7	NA	CAWSVGGQVYEQYF	TGTGCCTGGAGTGTGGGGGGGCAGGTATACGAGCAGTACTTC
TRBV24-1	15	NA	TRBJ2-1	TRBD2	CATSLGLAGHNEQFF	TGTGCCACCAGCCTGGGGCTAGCGGGCCACAATGAGCAGTTCTTC
TRBV30	14	NA	TRBJ2-1	NA	CAWMVGRGRNEQFF	TGTGCCTGGATGGTGGGCAGGGGCCGGAATGAGCAGTTCTTC
TRBV27	14	NA	TRBJ2-1	NA	CASSTLGLNNEQFF	TGTGCCAGCAGTACGCTGGGGCTTAACAATGAGCAGTTCTTC
TRBV12-3/TRBV12-4	14	NA	TRBJ1-1	NA	CASTPGGSNTEAFF	TGTGCCAGCACCCCGGGAGGGTCGAACACTGAAGCTTTCTTT
TRBV9	12	NA	TRBJ2-4	NA	CASSGGDGGQYF	TGTGCCAGCAGCGGGGGGGACGGCGGTCAGTACTTC
TRBV3-1	11	NA	TRBJ2-1	NA	CASSYTWEQFF	TGTGCCAGCAGCTATACCTGGGAGCAGTTCTTC
TRBV4-1	16	NA	TRBJ2-1	NA	CASSQEAGPSYNEQFF	TGCGCCAGCAGCCAAGAGGCGGGACCCTCCTACAATGAGCAGTTCTTC
TRBV29-1	11	NA	TRBJ1-2	NA	CSVEDLYGYTF	TGCAGCGTCGAGGACCTCTATGGCTACACCTTC
TRBV6-5	15	NA	TRBJ1-5	NA	CASSPGPYSNQPQHF	TGTGCCAGCAGCCCGGGGCCGTATAGCAATCAGCCCCAGCATTTT
TRBV6-2/TRBV6-3	14	NA	TRBJ2-1	TRBD1	CASSYSTGGNEQFF	TGTGCCAGCAGTTACTCGACAGGGGGGAATGAGCAGTTCTTC
TRBV27	14	NA	TRBJ1-1	NA	CASSLTGMNTEAFF	TGTGCCAGCAGTCTTACAGGCATGAACACTGAAGCTTTCTTT
TRBV29-1	12	NA	TRBJ2-7	TRBD2	CSVPAGGGEQYF	TGCAGCGTGCCAGCGGGAGGGGGGGAGCAGTACTTC
TRBV11-1	15	NA	TRBJ2-7	TRBD1	CASSLSDRGNDEQYF	TGTGCCAGCAGCTTATCGGACAGGGGAAACGACGAGCAGTACTTC
TRBV4-3	16	NA	TRBJ2-7	NA	CASSQAEGDRSYEQYF	TGCGCCAGCAGCCAAGCCGAGGGGGATCGATCCTACGAGCAGTACTTC
TRBV21-1	16	NA	TRBJ2-3	NA	CASSKWDRRCTDTQYF	TGTGCCAGCAGCAAATGGGACAGGAGATGCACAGATACGCAGTATTTT
TRBV29-1	13	NA	TRBJ1-2	NA	CSVRSDQPGGYTF	TGCAGCGTTCGCTCAGACCAGCCAGGGGGCTACACCTTC
TRBV5-1	12	NA	TRBJ2-1	NA	CASSWTDNEQFF	TGCGCCAGCAGCTGGACGGACAATGAGCAGTTCTTC
TRBV15	18	once	TRBJ2-5	TRBD2	CATSRPGLAGVGLETQYF	TGTGCCACCAGCAGACCGGGACTAGCGGGAGTAGGGTTAGAGACCCAGTACTTC
TRBV30	13	once	TRBJ2-7	NA	CAWSGVSVIEQYF	TGTGCCTGGAGTGGGGTCTCAGTCATAGAGCAGTACTTC
TRBV7-9	16	NA	TRBJ2-1	NA	CASSLGGISSYNEQFF	TGTGCCAGCAGCTTAGGTGGGATCAGCTCCTACAATGAGCAGTTCTTC
TRBV20-1	12	NA	TRBJ2-1	NA	CSARASGVEQFF	TGCAGTGCTAGAGCCTCAGGGGTTGAGCAGTTCTTC
TRBV4-2	17	NA	TRBJ2-2	TRBD2	CASSQTLAGGNTGELFF	TGTGCCAGCAGCCAGACCCTAGCGGGAGGGAACACCGGGGAGCTGTTTTTT
TRBV4-1	16	NA	TRBJ2-1	NA	CASSQAAGYSYNEQFF	TGCGCCAGCAGCCAAGCCGCCGGCTACTCCTACAATGAGCAGTTCTTC
TRBV27	13	NA	TRBJ1-1	TRBD1	CASSLYRGGEAFF	TGTGCCAGCAGTTTATACAGGGGCGGTGAAGCTTTCTTT
TRBV28	14	NA	TRBJ2-7	NA	CASSPKQADYEQYF	TGTGCCAGCAGTCCGAAACAAGCCGATTACGAGCAGTACTTC
TRBV9	14	NA	TRBJ2-2	NA	CASSGTSPPGELFF	TGTGCCAGCAGCGGCACAAGCCCCCCCGGGGAGCTGTTTTTT
TRBV20-1	15	NA	TRBJ2-1	NA	CSAPSVSSSYNEQFF	TGCAGTGCCCCTTCGGTCTCAAGCTCCTACAATGAGCAGTTCTTC
TRBV7-9	12	NA	TRBJ2-1	NA	CASSPWANEQFF	TGTGCCAGCAGCCCTTGGGCCAATGAGCAGTTCTTC
TRBV6-2/TRBV6-3	15	NA	TRBJ2-5	TRBD1	CASSSGQDWGETQYF	TGTGCCAGCAGTTCGGGACAGGACTGGGGAGAGACCCAGTACTTC
TRBV20-1	13	NA	TRBJ2-5	NA	CSARTRAVETQYF	TGCAGTGCTAGAACTAGGGCCGTCGAGACCCAGTACTTC
TRBV7-7	16	NA	TRBJ2-5	NA	CASSYGGTLGQETQYF	TGTGCTAGCAGCTACGGGGGCACATTGGGCCAAGAGACCCAGTACTTC
TRBV29-1	14	NA	TRBJ2-2	NA	CSVESVTNTGELFF	TGCAGCGTTGAGTCAGTAACCAACACCGGGGAGCTGTTTTTT
TRBV20-1	14	NA	TRBJ2-7	NA	CSARTEGETYEQYF	TGCAGTGCCAGGACCGAGGGCGAAACCTACGAGCAGTACTTC
TRBV7-9	12	NA	TRBJ1-2	NA	CASSLGSDGYTF	TGTGCCAGCAGCTTAGGAAGCGATGGCTACACCTTC
TRBV4-3	15	NA	TRBJ2-7	NA	CASSQAMGSAYEQYF	TGCGCCAGCAGCCAAGCCATGGGCAGTGCCTACGAGCAGTACTTC
TRBV7-9	12	NA	TRBJ2-1	TRBD2	CASLAVGNEQFF	TGTGCCAGCCTAGCGGTGGGCAATGAGCAGTTCTTC
TRBV29-1	13	NA	TRBJ2-2	NA	CSVVLEDTGELFF	TGCAGCGTTGTTTTGGAAGACACCGGGGAGCTGTTTTTT
TRBV7-2	13	NA	TRBJ2-7	NA	CASSFLQVHEQYF	TGTGCCAGCAGCTTCCTCCAGGTCCACGAGCAGTACTTC
TRBV15	14	NA	TRBJ2-2	NA	CATESESDTGELFF	TGTGCCACCGAATCGGAGTCGGACACCGGGGAGCTGTTTTTT
TRBV20-1	13	NA	TRBJ2-7	NA	CSAKTPAFYEQYF	TGCAGTGCAAAGACCCCTGCGTTCTATGAGCAGTACTTC
TRBV15	12	NA	TRBJ2-5	NA	CATRGIQETQYF	TGTGCCACCAGGGGTATTCAAGAGACCCAGTACTTC
TRBV20-1	14	NA	TRBJ1-3	NA	CSARTASSGNTIYF	TGCAGTGCTAGGACAGCGAGCTCTGGAAACACCATATATTTT
TRBV20-1	10	NA	TRBJ1-1	NA	CSAPYTEAFF	TGCAGTGCTCCATACACTGAAGCTTTCTTT
TRBV7-8	14	NA	TRBJ2-3	NA	CASGLSGPADTQYF	TGTGCCAGCGGATTAAGCGGACCGGCGGATACGCAGTATTTT
TRBV4-1	15	NA	TRBJ2-7	TRBD2	CASSHLAGEVYEQYF	TGCGCCAGCAGCCACCTAGCGGGAGAGGTCTACGAGCAGTACTTC
TRBV7-3	16	NA	TRBJ2-6	NA	CASTDRRTSGANVLTF	TGTGCCAGCACCGACAGGCGTACCTCTGGGGCCAACGTCCTGACTTTC
TRBV4-1	15	NA	TRBJ2-2	TRBD2	CASSQRAGATGELFF	TGCGCCAGCAGCCAACGAGCGGGAGCTACCGGGGAGCTGTTTTTT
TRBV4-2	16	NA	TRBJ2-1	TRBD2	CASSQEYSGPYNEQFF	TGTGCCAGCAGCCAAGAGTATAGCGGGCCATACAATGAGCAGTTCTTC
TRBV7-8	18	NA	TRBJ2-5	TRBD1	CASSLSRQGTTPQETQYF	TGTGCCAGCAGCTTAAGCAGACAGGGTACGACACCCCAAGAGACCCAGTACTTC
TRBV25-1	13	NA	TRBJ2-5	NA	CASSELYQETQYF	TGTGCCAGCAGTGAACTGTACCAAGAGACCCAGTACTTC
TRBV6-2/TRBV6-3	12	NA	TRBJ2-7	NA	CASSYGSNEQYF	TGTGCCAGCAGTTACGGGTCTAACGAGCAGTACTTC
TRBV14	15	once	TRBJ2-5	NA	CASSQETALGETQYF	TGTGCCAGCAGCCAAGAGACAGCCCTGGGGGAGACCCAGTACTTC
TRBV14	13	NA	TRBJ1-1	NA	CASSQSGVSEAFF	TGTGCCAGCAGCCAAAGCGGGGTCTCTGAAGCTTTCTTT
TRBV5-6	13	NA	TRBJ1-4	NA	CASSGSENEKLFF	TGTGCCAGCAGCGGATCGGAGAATGAAAAACTGTTTTTT